The entry below gives a single T cell receptor beta chain sequence along with its context. The ends lost 6 bases at V and 4 bases at J; junction bases unmatched: 5. This CDR3 is built from 14 residues. Germline V CDR1 and CDR2: SNHLY, FYNNEI. The sample is drawn from a study of blood T cell repertoires in COVID-19. For the study at large: Whether acute or convalescent, the COVID-19 samples came from the United States, Italy and Spain. PBMCs, B-cell-depleted T cells, or T cells provided the cDNA or gDNA that made up the material.

Methods used by the authors: From reference gene primer amplification, estimates of nucleated cell counts were derived. Sequenced by immunoSEQ multiplex PCR; TCRdb stores in-frame clones only, minus some. That table gives V, J and clone size, and the DNA gave D and trimming. The sample includes 230,000 or so clones, around 88% of them seen just once. This chain joins TRBV2 and TRBJ2-1; 8 bases map to TRBD1. Sequencing was carried out using peripheral blood. The TCR comes from a man in his forties or fifties with active or convalescent COVID-19. CDR3 sequence reads: CASSGTGYYNEQFF. Here the CDR3 DNA reads TGTGCCAGCAGCGGGACAGGATATTACAATGAGCAGTTCTTC.